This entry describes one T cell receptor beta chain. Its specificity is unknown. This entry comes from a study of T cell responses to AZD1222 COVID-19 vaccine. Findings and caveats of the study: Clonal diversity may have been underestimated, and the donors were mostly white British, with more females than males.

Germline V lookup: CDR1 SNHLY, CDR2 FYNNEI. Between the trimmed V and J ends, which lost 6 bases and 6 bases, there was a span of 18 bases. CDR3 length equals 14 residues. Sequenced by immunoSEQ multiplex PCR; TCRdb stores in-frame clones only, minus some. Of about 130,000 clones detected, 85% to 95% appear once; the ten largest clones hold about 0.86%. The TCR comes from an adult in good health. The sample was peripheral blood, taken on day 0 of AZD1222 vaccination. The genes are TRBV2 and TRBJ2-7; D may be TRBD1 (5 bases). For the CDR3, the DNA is TGTGCCAGCAGCTCCTTGACAGCTGGAACCGAGCAGTACTTC. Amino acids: CASSSLTAGTEQYF.